This passage covers 6 T cell receptor beta chains from one sample sequenced in a study of beta chain features in type 1 diabetes. Expressed TCRB transcripts got sequenced, as all isolated RNA was reverse transcribed. The method was immunoSEQ multiplex PCR; TCRdb's version includes in-frame clones alone and lacks a portion of them. The sample lists 850,000 to 900,000 clones, roughly a sixth occurring once. Sequencing input: naive CD4+ T cells from blood. These receptors came from a young woman in good health.

The CDR3 bases are TGTGCCAGCAGCTTAGCCTTTCGAGGGGGGACGCAGTATTTT. It translates to CASSLAFRGGTQYF. The chain combines TRBV7-2 with TRBJ2-3; D could derive from TRBD1 or TRBD2 (6 bases each). Trimming shortened V by 0 bases and J by 9 bases, and 13 bases separated the two germline ends. The CDR3 is made up of 14 amino acids. Germline CDR1 reads SGHTA; CDR2 reads FQGNSA.

This clone has a handful of counts. In DNA form, the CDR3 reads TGCAGTGCGGGCCGCCCCGGGGAGCTGTTTTTT. It encodes CSAGRPGELFF. This chain connects TRBV20-1 to TRBJ2-2; no clear D. The germline gives CDR1 DFQATT, CDR2 SNEGSKA (reference sequence). CDR3 length: 11 amino acids. V lost 6 bases and J 6 bases, leaving 8 bases between the germline ends.

Only a few counts were recorded for this clone. The rearrangement joins TRBV7-9 to TRBJ2-5, with D possibly TRBD1 on 5 matching bases. Germline-derived CDR1 and CDR2 are SEHNR and FQNEAQ (reference sequence). There are 14 residues in the CDR3. Trimming cost V 3 bases and J 5 bases, with 13 bases left between them. The CDR3 protein is CASSFRTSWETQYF. For the CDR3, the DNA is TGTGCCAGCAGCTTCCGGACATCGTGGGAGACCCAGTACTTC.

This clone was recorded a few times. The rearrangement uses TRBV7-9 and TRBJ2-7; 7 bases align to TRBD1. In germline, CDR1 is SEHNR, CDR2 FQNEAQ (reference sequence). The CDR3 has 15 residues. The trim removed 3 bases at V and 3 bases at J, leaving 8 bases unmatched. As DNA, the CDR3 is TGTGCCAGCAGCTTGGAGACAGGGAAATTCTACGAGCAGTACTTC. The encoded protein is CASSLETGKFYEQYF.

V usage is TRBV9 and J usage is TRBJ2-1; D tentatively fits TRBD1 or TRBD2 (6 bases each). V lost 4 bases to trimming and J lost 10 bases, with 12 bases between them. CDR1 is SGDLS, CDR2 YYNGEE, per germline. The CDR3 sequence is 12 residues long. CDR3 sequence reads: CASSLGGGEQFF. In DNA, the CDR3 is TGTGCCAGCAGCCTCGGGGGCGGGGAGCAGTTCTTC.

The genes are TRBV10-2 and TRBJ1-2; D may be TRBD1 (6 bases). Looked up from germline, CDR1 is WSHSY and CDR2 is SAAADI. The CDR3 has 12 amino acids. Trimming left V 7 bases short and J 4 bases short, with 10 bases between. The CDR3 loop reads CASKDSSYGYTF. Here the CDR3 DNA reads TGCGCCAGCAAGGACAGCTCCTATGGCTACACCTTC.